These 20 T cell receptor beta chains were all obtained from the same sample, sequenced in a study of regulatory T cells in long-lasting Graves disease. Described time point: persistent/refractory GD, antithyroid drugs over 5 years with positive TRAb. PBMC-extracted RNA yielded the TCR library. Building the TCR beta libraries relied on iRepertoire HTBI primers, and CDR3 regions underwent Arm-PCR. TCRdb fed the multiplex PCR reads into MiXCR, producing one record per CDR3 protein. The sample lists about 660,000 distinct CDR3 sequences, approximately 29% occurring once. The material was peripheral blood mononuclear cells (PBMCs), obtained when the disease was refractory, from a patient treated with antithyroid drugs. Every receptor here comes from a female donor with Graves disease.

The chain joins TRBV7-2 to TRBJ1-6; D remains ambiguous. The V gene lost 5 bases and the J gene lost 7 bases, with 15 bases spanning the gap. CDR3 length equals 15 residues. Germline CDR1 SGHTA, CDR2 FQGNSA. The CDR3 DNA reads TGTGCCAGCAGCCCGCCCCCGGGGAGGAATTCACCCCTCCACTTT. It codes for CASSPPPGRNSPLHF. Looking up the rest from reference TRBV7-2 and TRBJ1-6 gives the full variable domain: GAGVSQSPSNKVTEKGKDVELRCDPISGHTALYWYRQSLGQGLEFLIYFQGNSAPDKSGLPSDRFSAERTGGSVSTLTIQRTQQEDSAVYLCASSPPPGRNSPLHFGNGTRLTVT.

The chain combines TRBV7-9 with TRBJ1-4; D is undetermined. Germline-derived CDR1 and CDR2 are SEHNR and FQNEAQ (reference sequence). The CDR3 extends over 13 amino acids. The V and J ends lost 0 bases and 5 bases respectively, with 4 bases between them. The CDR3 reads CASSLAVNEKLFF. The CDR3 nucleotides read TGTGCCAGCAGCTTAGCCGTAAATGAAAAACTGTTTTTT. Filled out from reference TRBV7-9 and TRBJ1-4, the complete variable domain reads DTGVSQNPRHKITKRGQNVTFRCDPISEHNRLYWYRQTLGQGPEFLTYFQNEAQLEKSRLLSDRFSAERPKGSFSTLEIQRTEQGDSAMYLCASSLAVNEKLFFGSGTQLSVL.

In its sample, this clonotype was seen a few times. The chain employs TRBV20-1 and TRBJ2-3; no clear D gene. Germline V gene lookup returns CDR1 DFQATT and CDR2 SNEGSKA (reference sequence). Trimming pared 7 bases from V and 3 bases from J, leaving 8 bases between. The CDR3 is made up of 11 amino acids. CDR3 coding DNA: TGCAGTGGGTTCCTTACAGATACGCAGTATTTT. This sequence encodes CSGFLTDTQYF.

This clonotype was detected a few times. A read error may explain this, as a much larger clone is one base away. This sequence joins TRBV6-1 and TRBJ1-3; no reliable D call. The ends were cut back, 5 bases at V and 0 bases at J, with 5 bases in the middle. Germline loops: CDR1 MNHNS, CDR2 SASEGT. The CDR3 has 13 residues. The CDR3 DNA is TGTGCCAGCAGTAAGAACTCTGGAAACACCATATATTTT. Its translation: CASSKNSGNTIYF.

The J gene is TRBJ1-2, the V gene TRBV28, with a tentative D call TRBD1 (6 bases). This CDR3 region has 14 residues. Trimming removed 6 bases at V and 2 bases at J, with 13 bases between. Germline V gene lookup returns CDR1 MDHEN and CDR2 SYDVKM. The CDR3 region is CASRTGSLNYGYTF. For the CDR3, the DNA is TGTGCCAGCAGAACAGGGTCCCTCAACTATGGCTACACCTTC.

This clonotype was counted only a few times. The CDR3 loop is CASSVGTGGQPQHF. As DNA, the CDR3 is TGTGCCAGCAGCGTAGGGACAGGAGGCCAGCCCCAGCATTTT. The chain has TRBV9 and TRBJ1-5; 7 bases are shared with TRBD1. The V segment lost 0 bases and the J segment 7 bases; nucleotides outside the gene matches: 4. The V gene's germline CDR1 is SGDLS and CDR2 YYNGEE. The CDR3 is made up of 14 amino acids.

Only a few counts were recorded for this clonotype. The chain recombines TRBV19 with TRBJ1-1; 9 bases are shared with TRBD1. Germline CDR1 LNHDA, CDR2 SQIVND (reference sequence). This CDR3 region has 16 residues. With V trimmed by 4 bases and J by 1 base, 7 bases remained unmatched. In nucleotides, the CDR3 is TGTGCCAGTAGTACCCTGGACAGGGGTCGGAACACTGAAGCTTTCTTT. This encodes CASSTLDRGRNTEAFF.

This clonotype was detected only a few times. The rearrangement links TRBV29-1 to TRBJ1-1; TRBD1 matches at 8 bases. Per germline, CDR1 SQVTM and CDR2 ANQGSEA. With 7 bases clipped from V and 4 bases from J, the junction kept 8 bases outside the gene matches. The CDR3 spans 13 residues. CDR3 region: CSAAGGRATEAFF. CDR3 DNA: TGCAGCGCCGCAGGGGGCCGAGCCACTGAAGCTTTCTTT. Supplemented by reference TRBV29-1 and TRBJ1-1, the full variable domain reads SAVISQKPSRDICQRGTSLTIQCQVDSQVTMMFWYRQQPGQSLTLIATANQGSEATYESGFVIDKFPISRPNLTFSTLTVSNMSPEDSSIYLCSAAGGRATEAFFGQGTRLTVV.

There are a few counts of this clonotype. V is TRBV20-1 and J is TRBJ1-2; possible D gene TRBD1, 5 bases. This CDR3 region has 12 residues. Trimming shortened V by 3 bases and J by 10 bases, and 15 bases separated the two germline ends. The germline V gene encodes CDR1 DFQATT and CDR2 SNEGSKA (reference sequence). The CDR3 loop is CSASRDRSSYTF. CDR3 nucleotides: TGCAGTGCTAGCCGGGACCGTTCTTCCTACACCTTC.

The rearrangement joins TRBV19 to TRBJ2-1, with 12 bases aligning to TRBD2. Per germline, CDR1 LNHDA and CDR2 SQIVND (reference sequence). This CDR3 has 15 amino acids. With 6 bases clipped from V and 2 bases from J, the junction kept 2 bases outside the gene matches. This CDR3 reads CASSPSGRAYNEQFF. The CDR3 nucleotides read TGTGCCAGTAGCCCTAGCGGGAGGGCCTACAATGAGCAGTTCTTC.

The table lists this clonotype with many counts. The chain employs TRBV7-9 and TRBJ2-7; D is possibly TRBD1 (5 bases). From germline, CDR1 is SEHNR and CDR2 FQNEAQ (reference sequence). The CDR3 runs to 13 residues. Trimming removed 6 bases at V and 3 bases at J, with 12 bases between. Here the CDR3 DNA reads TGTGCCAGCAGTCTTGGACAACTCTACGAGCAGTACTTC. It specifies CASSLGQLYEQYF.

The CDR3: CASSWDSGGSYEQYF. The DNA for the CDR3 is TGCGCCAGCAGCTGGGACAGCGGGGGATCCTACGAGCAGTACTTC. This rearrangement joins TRBV5-1 to TRBJ2-7; perhaps TRBD2 as D (8 bases). This CDR3 is built from 15 residues. V was trimmed by 3 bases and J by 1 base, leaving 14 bases between them. The germline V gene encodes CDR1 SGHRS and CDR2 YFSETQ.

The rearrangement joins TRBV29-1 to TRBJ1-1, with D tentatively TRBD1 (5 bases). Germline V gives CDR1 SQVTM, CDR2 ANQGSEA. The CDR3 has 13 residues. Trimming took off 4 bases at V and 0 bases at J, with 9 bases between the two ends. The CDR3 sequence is CSVAGHLNTEAFF. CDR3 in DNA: TGCAGCGTTGCTGGACACTTGAACACTGAAGCTTTCTTT.

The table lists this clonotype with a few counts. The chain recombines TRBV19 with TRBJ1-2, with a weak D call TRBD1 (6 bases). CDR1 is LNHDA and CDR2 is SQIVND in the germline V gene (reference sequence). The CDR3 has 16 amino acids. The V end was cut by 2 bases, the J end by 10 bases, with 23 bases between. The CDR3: CASSIPPVVGGASYTF. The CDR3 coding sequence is TGTGCCAGTAGTATACCCCCCGTGGTCGGGGGCGCTTCCTACACCTTC.

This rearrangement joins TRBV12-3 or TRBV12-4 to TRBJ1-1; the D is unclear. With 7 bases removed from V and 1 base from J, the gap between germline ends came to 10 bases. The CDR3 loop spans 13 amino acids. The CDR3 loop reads CASINRENTEAFF. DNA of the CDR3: TGTGCCAGCATTAACAGAGAGAACACTGAAGCTTTCTTT.

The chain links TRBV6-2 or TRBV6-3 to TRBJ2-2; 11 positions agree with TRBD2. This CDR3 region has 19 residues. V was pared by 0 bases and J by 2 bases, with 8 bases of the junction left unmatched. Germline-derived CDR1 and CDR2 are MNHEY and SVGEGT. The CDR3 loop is CASSYSPGTSGLNTGELFF. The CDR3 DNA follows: TGTGCCAGCAGTTACTCCCCCGGGACTAGCGGACTTAACACCGGGGAGCTGTTTTTT.

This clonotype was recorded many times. CDR3 protein: CASSYSGHTNTEAFF. Here the CDR3 DNA reads TGTGCCAGCAGTTACTCGGGACACACTAACACTGAAGCTTTCTTT. The chain is built from TRBV6-5 and TRBJ1-1, with a weak D call TRBD1 (6 bases). Per germline, CDR1 MNHEY and CDR2 SVGAGI. V shed 0 bases and J shed 2 bases, with 10 bases lying between them. The CDR3 spans 15 residues.

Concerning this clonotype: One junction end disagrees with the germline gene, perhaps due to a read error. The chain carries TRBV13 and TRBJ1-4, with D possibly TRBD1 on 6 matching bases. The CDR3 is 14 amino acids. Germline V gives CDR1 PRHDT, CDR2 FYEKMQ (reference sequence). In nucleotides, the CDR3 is TGTACCAGCAGCCTCAGGGGAATGGGTGAAAAACTGTTTTTT. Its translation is CTSSLRGMGEKLFF.

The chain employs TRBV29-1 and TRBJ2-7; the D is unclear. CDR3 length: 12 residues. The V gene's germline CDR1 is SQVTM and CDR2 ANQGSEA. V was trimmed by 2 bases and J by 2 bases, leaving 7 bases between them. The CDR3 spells CSVEKQTYEQYF. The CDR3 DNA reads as TGCAGCGTTGAAAAACAGACCTACGAGCAGTACTTC.

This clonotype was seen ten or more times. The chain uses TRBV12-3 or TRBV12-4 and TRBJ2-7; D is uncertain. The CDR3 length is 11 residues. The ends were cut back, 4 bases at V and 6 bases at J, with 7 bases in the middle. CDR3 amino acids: CASSWDGEQYF. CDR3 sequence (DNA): TGTGCCAGCAGTTGGGATGGCGAGCAGTACTTC.